The 30 T cell receptor beta chains given below trace back to one sample, sequenced in a study of regulatory T cells in long-lasting Graves disease. Time point here: persistent/refractory GD, antithyroid drugs over 5 years with positive TRAb. The TCR library used RNA extracted from PBMCs. Building the TCR beta libraries relied on iRepertoire HTBI primers, and CDR3 regions underwent Arm-PCR. TCRdb re-analysed the multiplex PCR reads in MiXCR, keeping a single row per CDR3 protein. Of over 450,000 distinct CDR3 sequences listed, 20% to 25% are singletons. Sequenced here: peripheral blood mononuclear cells (PBMCs), sampled when the disease was refractory, from a patient treated with antithyroid drugs. The receptors were sampled from a female donor with Graves disease.

This clonotype was detected many times. The chain has TRBV2 and TRBJ1-1; TRBD1 might be the D (6 bases). The V end was cut by 9 bases, the J end by 5 bases, with 22 bases between. The CDR3 contains 15 residues. Germline assignment: CDR1 SNHLY and CDR2 FYNNEI. CDR3 sequence: CASSLTWDKGTEAFF. CDR3 bases: TGTGCCAGTTCCCTCACATGGGACAAGGGAACTGAAGCTTTCTTT.

This clonotype was detected only a few times. V usage is TRBV5-6 and J usage is TRBJ1-1; 10 nucleotides line up with TRBD1. The V gene end was trimmed by 2 bases and the J gene end by 4 bases; junction bases not matched to a gene: 8. This CDR3 is 16 amino acids long. Per germline, CDR1 SGHDT and CDR2 YYEEEE. This CDR3 is CASSFSGRQGATEAFF. CDR3 in DNA: TGTGCCAGCAGCTTTTCCGGCCGACAGGGGGCCACTGAAGCTTTCTTT.

The chain uses TRBV19 and TRBJ2-4; possible D gene TRBD2, 6 bases. This CDR3 region has 17 residues. V dropped 0 bases and J dropped 0 bases, with 12 bases sitting between them. Germline V gene sequence: CDR1 LNHDA, CDR2 SQIVND (reference sequence). As DNA, the CDR3 is TGTGCCAGTAGTATAGAGGGGGTGGGGGGAGCCAAAAACATTCAGTACTTC. It yields the protein CASSIEGVGGAKNIQYF.

This clonotype occurred a few times. V gene TRBV12-5 combines with J gene TRBJ2-2; D may be TRBD1 or TRBD2 (7 bases each). V lost 1 base and J lost 4, with 13 bases in between. This CDR3 comprises 16 residues. Germline loops: CDR1 LGHNT, CDR2 FRNRAP. The CDR3 coding sequence is TGTGCTAGTGGTTTGGAGCAGGGGGGGAGCACCGGGGAGCTGTTTTTT. Its translation is CASGLEQGGSTGELFF. The full variable domain, rest sourced from reference TRBV12-5 and TRBJ2-2, is DARVTQTPRHKVTEMGQEVTMRCQPILGHNTVFWYRQTMMQGLELLAYFRNRAPLDDSGMPKDRFSAEMPDATLATLKIQPSEPRDSAVYFCASGLEQGGSTGELFFGEGSRLTVL.

The chain combines TRBV20-1 with TRBJ2-2, with TRBD1 matching over 10 bases. The CDR3 length is 15 residues. Trimming at V came to 3 bases and at J to 4 bases, leaving 5 bases not matched to a gene. Germline assignment: CDR1 DFQATT and CDR2 SNEGSKA (reference sequence). Here the CDR3 DNA reads TGCAGTGCTAGGACAGGGGGCACTGGCACCGGGGAGCTGTTTTTT. It is translated as CSARTGGTGTGELFF.

This clonotype was seen many times. The chain uses TRBV11-2 and TRBJ2-2; the D call may be TRBD1 or TRBD2 (5 bases each). Trimming cost V 2 bases and J 5 bases, with 18 bases left between them. The CDR3 totals 17 residues. Germline V lookup: CDR1 SGHAT, CDR2 FQNNGV. CDR3 protein: CASSLRLAGTGTGELFF. The CDR3 nucleotides read TGTGCCAGCAGCTTAAGGCTCGCAGGGACGGGAACCGGGGAGCTGTTTTTT.

In this sample, this clonotype turned up many times. A read error may account for a junction end that differs from germline. The chain combines TRBV6-1 with TRBJ2-7, with a tentative D call TRBD1 (6 bases). The CDR3 loop spans 14 amino acids. Germline V gene lookup returns CDR1 MNHNS and CDR2 SASEGT. CDR3 coding DNA: TGTGCCAGCAGTGAACAGGACAGAACCTACGGGCAGTACTTC. Encoded protein: CASSEQDRTYGQYF.

The rearrangement joins TRBV7-9 to TRBJ2-2; the D is unclear. Per the germline V gene, CDR1 is SEHNR and CDR2 is FQNEAQ (reference sequence). Trimming took 1 base from V and 5 from J, leaving 2 bases between them. This CDR3 is 12 amino acids long. The CDR3 DNA reads TGTGCCAGCAGCTTAGAAACCGGGGAGCTGTTTTTT. Residues: CASSLETGELFF. Drawing the rest from reference TRBV7-9 and TRBJ2-2, the complete variable domain is DTGVSQNPRHKITKRGQNVTFRCDPISEHNRLYWYRQTLGQGPEFLTYFQNEAQLEKSRLLSDRFSAERPKGSFSTLEIQRTEQGDSAMYLCASSLETGELFFGEGSRLTVL.

This clonotype came up many times. The rearrangement links TRBV20-1 to TRBJ2-7; D ambiguous. The germline V and J ends were trimmed by 3 bases and 4 bases, with 10 bases remaining between them. The CDR3 spans 12 residues. Germline values: CDR1 DFQATT, CDR2 SNEGSKA (reference sequence). In DNA, the CDR3 is TGCAGTGCTAGGGTACAAACATACGAGCAGTACTTC. Translation gives CSARVQTYEQYF.

This clonotype was counted at least ten times. This chain links TRBV5-5 with TRBJ1-5; possibly TRBD1 for D (5 bases). V lost 2 bases, J lost 5 bases, and 8 bases lay in between. The CDR3 runs to 13 residues. Germline lookup yields CDR1 SGHKS and CDR2 YYEKEE (reference sequence). The CDR3 is CASSFVGDQPQHF. The CDR3, as DNA: TGTGCCAGCAGCTTTGTGGGGGATCAGCCCCAGCATTTT.

This clonotype was seen ten or more times. V is TRBV9 and J is TRBJ2-7; D gene uncertain. CDR1 is SGDLS and CDR2 is YYNGEE in the germline V gene. The CDR3 is made up of 15 amino acids. Trimming removed 4 bases at V and 3 bases at J, with 17 bases between. The DNA of the CDR3 is TGTGCCAGCAGCCCAAGACGGCAGAGTAGCTACGAGCAGTACTTC. Residues: CASSPRRQSSYEQYF. Using reference TRBV9 and TRBJ2-7 for the parts outside the CDR3, the full variable domain is DSGVTQTPKHLITATGQRVTLRCSPRSGDLSVYWYQQSLDQGLQFLIQYYNGEERAKGNILERFSAQQFPDLHSELNLSSLELGDSALYFCASSPRRQSSYEQYFGPGTRLTVT.

This clonotype has a count of ten or more. J is TRBJ1-2 and V is TRBV19, with a tentative D call TRBD1 (6 bases). V shed 1 base and J shed 0 bases, with 15 bases lying between them. Germline V lookup: CDR1 LNHDA, CDR2 SQIVND (reference sequence). The CDR3 contains 17 residues. In nucleotides, the CDR3 is TGTGCCAGTAGTATAGCCCGCTCGACAGGCGCTAACTATGGCTACACCTTC. Amino acid sequence: CASSIARSTGANYGYTF.

This clonotype was picked up a small number of times. This chain links TRBV6-9 with TRBJ2-7; TRBD1 matches 9 bases. J was trimmed by 5 bases and V by 3 bases; bases with no gene match: 8. Germline V gene lookup returns CDR1 MNHGY and CDR2 SVAAGI. The CDR3 loop spans 15 amino acids. The CDR3 DNA follows: TGTGCCAGCAGTTACGAAGGACAGGGGATTGACGAGCAGTACTTC. It is translated as CASSYEGQGIDEQYF.

The J gene is TRBJ2-4, the V gene TRBV6-1; D gene unclear. Per the germline V gene, CDR1 is MNHNS and CDR2 is SASEGT. The CDR3 sequence is 15 residues long. The germline V and J ends were trimmed by 2 bases and 1 base, with 9 bases remaining between them. The CDR3 sequence: CASSESGGAKNIQYF. The CDR3 DNA sequence: TGTGCCAGCAGTGAAAGTGGTGGCGCCAAAAACATTCAGTACTTC.

The CDR3 bases are TGTGCCAGCAGCGTACGCCCGCCCTCATACAATGAGCAGTTCTTC. Its translation is CASSVRPPSYNEQFF. This chain links TRBV2 with TRBJ2-1, with no clear D. CDR3 length equals 15 residues. The germline V gene encodes CDR1 SNHLY and CDR2 FYNNEI. The V end lost 6 bases, the J end lost 4 bases, and 16 bases lay between the germline ends.

V and J are TRBV6-1 and TRBJ2-3, with 10 bases aligning to TRBD2. Germline CDR1 reads MNHNS; CDR2 reads SASEGT. The CDR3 covers 15 residues. The V gene end was trimmed by 7 bases and the J gene end by 2 bases; junction bases not matched to a gene: 6. This CDR3 reads CASISGGAVTDTQYF. The CDR3 nucleotides are TGTGCCAGCATAAGCGGGGGGGCCGTCACAGATACGCAGTATTTT.

This clonotype was found many times. V and J are TRBV2 and TRBJ2-4; D uncertain. Germline V gene lookup returns CDR1 SNHLY and CDR2 FYNNEI. V was shortened by 5 bases and J by 5 bases, with 10 bases between the two germline ends. The CDR3 has 13 amino acids. DNA for the CDR3: TGTGCCAGCAGTTTAGGCCGGGAAAACATTCAGTACTTC. This translates into CASSLGRENIQYF.

This clonotype has ten or more counts. The chain is built from TRBV2 and TRBJ1-3; D not certain. In germline, CDR1 is SNHLY, CDR2 FYNNEI. Between the trimmed V and J ends, which lost 2 bases and 0 bases, there was a span of 11 bases. This CDR3 has 16 residues. CDR3 protein: CASSEWDPSSGNTIYF. CDR3 DNA sequence: TGTGCCAGCAGTGAATGGGATCCGAGCTCTGGAAACACCATATATTTT.

Only a few counts were recorded for this clonotype. V and J are TRBV5-5 and TRBJ2-7; TRBD1 might be the D (6 bases). V lost 4 bases and J lost 3, with 20 bases in between. The CDR3 consists of 16 residues. Germline CDR1 and CDR2: SGHKS and YYEKEE (reference sequence). The CDR3 coding sequence is TGTGCCAGCAGCCTCCGAGGGGGACCCCCACTCTACGAGCAGTACTTC. Translation: CASSLRGGPPLYEQYF.

This clonotype was picked up a small number of times. CDR3 nucleotides: TGTGCCAGCAGTTTATTTGCGGGAGGGCTTGGGAATGAGCAGTTCTTC. This translates into CASSLFAGGLGNEQFF. The V call is TRBV28, the J call TRBJ2-1, with 9 bases fitting TRBD2. Trimming removed 1 base from V and 7 bases from J; junction bases left unmatched: 8. CDR3 length equals 16 residues. CDR1 and CDR2 from the germline V gene are MDHEN and SYDVKM.

CDR3: CASRSPPDGDAQYF. CDR3 DNA: TGTGCCAGCAGATCGCCCCCGGACGGTGATGCGCAGTATTTT. The chain uses TRBV6-1 and TRBJ2-3; no clear D. The germline gives CDR1 MNHNS, CDR2 SASEGT. The CDR3 has 14 amino acids. V shed 6 bases and J shed 10 bases, with 20 bases lying between them.

CDR3 in DNA: TGCGCCAGCAGCCCCAATTGGGGACAGGACGAGCAGTACTTC. It specifies CASSPNWGQDEQYF. This chain links TRBV5-1 with TRBJ2-7, with TRBD1 identical over 8 bases. CDR1 and CDR2 (germline): SGHRS, YFSETQ. The J segment lost 5 bases and the V segment lost 4 bases, leaving 8 bases of the junction unmatched. This CDR3 spans 14 amino acids. Full variable domain (outside the CDR3, taken from reference TRBV5-1 and TRBJ2-7): KAGVTQTPRYLIKTRGQQVTLSCSPISGHRSVSWYQQTPGQGLQFLFEYFSETQRNKGNFPGRFSGRQFSNSRSEMNVSTLELGDSALYLCASSPNWGQDEQYFGPGTRLTVT.

Only one count was recorded for this clonotype. This sequence joins TRBV3-1 and TRBJ1-2; possibly TRBD1 for D (5 bases). Germline CDR1 and CDR2: LGHDT and YNNKEL (reference sequence). V lost 4 bases and J 5 bases, leaving 17 bases between the germline ends. CDR3 length equals 15 residues. In DNA, the CDR3 is TGTGCCAGCAGCCGAGACGGACAAGACGGATATGGCTACACCTTC. This encodes CASSRDGQDGYGYTF.

V and J are TRBV18 and TRBJ2-6, with D hard to call. CDR3 length: 15 amino acids. Per the germline V gene, CDR1 is KGHSH and CDR2 is LQKENI. The ends were cut back, 4 bases at V and 2 bases at J, with 9 bases in the middle. This CDR3 reads CASSQEGTGANVLTF. The DNA of the CDR3 is TGTGCCAGCTCACAAGAAGGTACTGGGGCCAACGTCCTGACTTTC.

This sequence joins TRBV12-3 or TRBV12-4 and TRBJ2-2; D unresolved. CDR3 length equals 14 residues. The V and J ends lost 6 bases and 0 bases respectively, with 8 bases between them. CDR3 residues: CASRGVANTGELFF. The CDR3 DNA reads TGTGCCAGCAGGGGTGTCGCGAACACCGGGGAGCTGTTTTTT.

The chain couples TRBV20-1 to TRBJ1-6; D is uncertain. The CDR3 runs 14 residues. CDR1 is DFQATT and CDR2 is SNEGSKA in the germline V gene (reference sequence). Trimming left V 6 bases short and J 7 bases short, with 16 bases between. The CDR3 loop is CSAIGDILNSPLHF. The CDR3 nucleotides are TGCAGTGCGATCGGCGACATCCTCAATTCACCCCTCCACTTT.

Only a few counts were recorded for this clonotype. The chain has TRBV20-1 and TRBJ2-2, with 9 bases fitting TRBD2. The junction had 6 bases not matched to a gene; V was cut back by 3 bases and J by 1 base. The length of the CDR3 is 16 residues. Germline V gene lookup returns CDR1 DFQATT and CDR2 SNEGSKA (reference sequence). The CDR3 DNA follows: TGCAGTGCTAGGGAACTACTAGCGGGGAACACCGGGGAGCTGTTTTTT. Residues: CSARELLAGNTGELFF.

This chain uses TRBV5-1 with TRBJ1-5; 10 bases map to TRBD1. V shed 6 bases, J shed 4 bases, and the junction held 7 bases outside the gene matches. CDR3 length: 15 amino acids. Germline lookup yields CDR1 SGHRS and CDR2 YFSETQ. The CDR3 coding sequence is TGCGCCAGCAACGAGGGACAGGGGCTAAATCAGCCCCAGCATTTT. Protein: CASNEGQGLNQPQHF.

The chain combines TRBV30 with TRBJ2-7; tentatively, D is TRBD1 (7 bases). CDR1 GTSNPN and CDR2 SVGIG come from the germline V gene (reference sequence). The CDR3 totals 13 residues. V lost 3 bases to trimming and J lost 2 bases, with 11 bases between them. As DNA, the CDR3 is TGTGCCTGGAGGGGCGGGACAGCCTACGAGCAGTACTTC. Protein product: CAWRGGTAYEQYF.

This clonotype was counted many times. This chain's CDR3 is CASTTERQGARDGYTF. In nucleotides, the CDR3 is TGTGCCAGTACTACCGAACGGCAGGGTGCCCGAGATGGCTACACCTTC. The rearrangement links TRBV19 to TRBJ1-2, with a weak D call TRBD1 (5 bases). V was shortened by 7 bases and J by 6 bases, with 24 bases between the two germline ends. Germline CDR1 is LNHDA and CDR2 is SQIVND (reference sequence). The CDR3 is 16 amino acids.